This TCR beta chain was captured by sequencing in a study of T cells in Graves' hyperthyroidism and ophthalmopathy. Study as a whole: The authors collected peripheral blood at initial diagnosis, before any treatment.

This clonotype was found a few times. Antigen: not known. Absent ophthalmopathy progression within 18 months defined stable Graves' hyperthyroidism. PBMCs stemmed from approximately 10 ml fresh peripheral blood. TCR beta CDR3 sequences were amplified from RNA transcripts. The HTBI primer set was used in a first-round RT-PCR of the TCR CDR3. In TCRdb, the multiplex PCR reads were re-called with MiXCR into one record per CDR3 protein. The sample yields 700,000 to 950,000 distinct CDR3 sequences, 30% to 40% seen once. Trimming took off 4 bases at V and 3 bases at J, with 12 bases between the two ends. The length of the CDR3 is 14 residues. The germline V gene has CDR1 LNHDA and CDR2 SQIVND (reference sequence). Study-wide results and limits: Ophthalmopathy could be told apart from stable hyperthyroidism with a 13 V-J model.

The sample consisted of blood. This TCR was sampled from a woman aged 40 to 50 with Graves' hyperthyroidism. The V and J genes are TRBV19 and TRBJ1-1, with D perhaps TRBD1 (5 bases). The CDR3 region has the DNA TGTGCCAGTAGTAAGCGTGTAGGGGACACTGAAGCTTTCTTT. Amino acid sequence: CASSKRVGDTEAFF.